This entry concerns a single T cell receptor (beta chain). Only in-frame clones appear in the TCRdb table, and some are missing; sequencing was by immunoSEQ multiplex PCR. The top ten hold about 5% of the sample, which has under 70,000 clones, roughly 90% seen once. This specimen belongs to a study of T cells in localized non-small cell lung cancer. Germline assignment: CDR1 SGHTA and CDR2 FQGNSA. V lost 5 bases and J 6 bases, leaving 20 bases between the germline ends. CDR3 length: 16 amino acids. Sequencing used peripheral blood, obtained before any cancer treatment. This receptor was obtained from a woman aged 35-75 years with stage I lung adenocarcinoma. The V call is TRBV7-2, the J call TRBJ1-5; D is possibly TRBD1 (5 bases). This chain's CDR3 is CASSLNPTGRGQPQHF. The DNA for the CDR3 is TGTGCCAGCAGCCTCAACCCCACCGGGAGGGGTCAGCCCCAGCATTTT.